The rows below give T cell receptor beta chains drawn from one sample of a study of blood T cell repertoires in COVID-19. Produced via immunoSEQ multiplex PCR; TCRdb's table is partial and in-frame only. The data hold a few hundred thousand clones, with approximately 90% observed a single time. The sequencing input was PBMCs or T cells enriched from blood (not recorded which). The receptors were sampled from a woman aged 18-29 years who had recovered from COVID-19. Both conserved end residues are part of each CDR3. The order of the fields is V gene, J gene, D gene, clone size, CDR3 protein, CDR3 DNA. The D gene is left open where the match is weak. Clone size is shown for a subset of rows, as once, few, many or a class of expanded clone.

V: TRBV2
J: TRBJ1-3
D: NA
size: NA
CDR3: CASSETLRAGNTIYF
DNA: TGTGCCAGCAGTGAAACCCTGAGGGCCGGAAACACCATATATTTT

V: TRBV7-8
J: TRBJ2-7
D: TRBD1
size: once
CDR3: CASSFGTGDYEQYF
DNA: TGTGCCAGCAGCTTCGGGACAGGGGACTACGAGCAGTACTTC

V: TRBV9
J: TRBJ2-2
D: TRBD1
size: NA
CDR3: CASSGTGGNTGELFF
DNA: TGTGCCAGCAGCGGGACAGGGGGCAACACCGGGGAGCTGTTTTTT

V: TRBV12-3/TRBV12-4
J: TRBJ2-1
D: NA
size: NA
CDR3: CASSRRDFF
DNA: TGTGCCAGCAGTCGCAGGGATTTCTTC

V: TRBV27
J: TRBJ2-7
D: TRBD2
size: NA
CDR3: CASNMTSCFGEQYF
DNA: TGTGCCAGCAATATGACTAGCTGCTTTGGGGAGCAGTACTTC

V: TRBV2
J: TRBJ2-5
D: NA
size: NA
CDR3: CASSEGVKGETQYF
DNA: TGTGCCAGCAGTGAAGGGGTCAAGGGGGAGACCCAGTACTTC

V: TRBV5-1
J: TRBJ2-7
D: TRBD1
size: NA
CDR3: CASGHGDSSYEQYF
DNA: TGCGCCAGCGGCCATGGGGACAGTTCCTACGAGCAGTACTTC

V: TRBV11-2
J: TRBJ2-2
D: NA
size: NA
CDR3: CASSLSGYYGGELFF
DNA: TGTGCCAGCAGCTTGTCAGGGTACTACGGCGGGGAGCTGTTTTTT

V: TRBV11-2
J: TRBJ2-1
D: TRBD2
size: few
CDR3: CASSMRRPGLARYNEQFF
DNA: TGTGCCAGCAGCATGCGAAGACCGGGACTAGCACGCTACAATGAGCAGTTCTTC

V: TRBV4-3
J: TRBJ1-6
D: NA
size: NA
CDR3: CASSQERESPLHF
DNA: TGCGCCAGCAGCCAAGAAAGGGAGTCACCCCTCCACTTT

V: TRBV19
J: TRBJ1-2
D: NA
size: NA
CDR3: CASSIRGINYGYTF
DNA: TGTGCCAGTAGTATAAGGGGCATAAACTATGGCTACACCTTC

V: TRBV18
J: TRBJ2-7
D: NA
size: NA
CDR3: CASGGVAYEQYF
DNA: TGTGCCAGCGGCGGTGTAGCCTACGAGCAGTACTTC

V: TRBV5-6
J: TRBJ1-1
D: TRBD1
size: NA
CDR3: CASSLVTGAEAFF
DNA: TGTGCCAGCAGCTTGGTAACAGGGGCTGAAGCTTTCTTT

V: TRBV4-2
J: TRBJ2-1
D: TRBD2
size: few
CDR3: CASSQSSGGPLGNEQFF
DNA: TGTGCCAGCAGCCAGTCTAGCGGGGGGCCTCTCGGGAATGAGCAGTTCTTC

V: TRBV5-1
J: TRBJ1-2
D: TRBD1
size: NA
CDR3: CASSPETGNGYTF
DNA: TGCGCCAGCAGCCCCGAGACAGGGAATGGCTACACCTTC

V: TRBV4-2
J: TRBJ2-2
D: NA
size: NA
CDR3: CASSAVRYTGELFF
DNA: TGTGCCAGCAGCGCAGTCCGTTATACCGGGGAGCTGTTTTTT

V: TRBV3-1/TRBV3-2
J: TRBJ2-1
D: TRBD2
size: NA
CDR3: CASRTSGGGYNEQFF
DNA: TGTGCCAGCCGTACGAGCGGGGGGGGTTACAATGAGCAGTTCTTC

V: TRBV5-1
J: TRBJ1-3
D: NA
size: few
CDR3: CASSLVPGSSGNTIYF
DNA: TGCGCCAGCAGCTTGGTCCCGGGGAGCTCTGGAAACACCATATATTTT

V: TRBV28
J: TRBJ2-7
D: NA
size: NA
CDR3: CASSGRSISYEQYF
DNA: TGTGCCAGCAGCGGCAGGTCGATCTCCTACGAGCAGTACTTC

V: TRBV6-2/TRBV6-3
J: TRBJ2-7
D: TRBD2
size: NA
CDR3: CASSYVAGSGDSYEQYF
DNA: TGTGCCAGCAGTTACGTGGCTGGTAGCGGGGACTCCTACGAGCAGTACTTC

V: TRBV4-1
J: TRBJ2-7
D: NA
size: NA
CDR3: CASSQDSGDEQYF
DNA: TGCGCCAGCAGCCAAGATTCAGGGGACGAGCAGTACTTC

V: TRBV15
J: TRBJ2-3
D: NA
size: NA
CDR3: CATSRDLGAGETDTQYF
DNA: TGTGCCACCAGCAGAGATCTGGGAGCAGGGGAGACAGATACGCAGTATTTT

V: TRBV7-3
J: TRBJ1-1
D: TRBD1
size: NA
CDR3: CASSWDRDTEAFF
DNA: TGTGCCAGCAGCTGGGACAGGGACACTGAAGCTTTCTTT

V: TRBV19
J: TRBJ1-2
D: TRBD1
size: NA
CDR3: CASSIDRGTYYGYTF
DNA: TGTGCCAGTAGTATCGACAGGGGGACCTACTATGGCTACACCTTC

V: TRBV5-4
J: TRBJ1-3
D: TRBD1
size: NA
CDR3: CASSSLQGADGNTIYF
DNA: TGTGCCAGCAGCTCCCTACAGGGGGCGGATGGAAACACCATATATTTT

V: TRBV30
J: TRBJ1-1
D: NA
size: NA
CDR3: CGSIGANTEAFF
DNA: TGTGGTTCTATTGGGGCTAACACTGAAGCTTTCTTT

V: TRBV5-1
J: TRBJ2-5
D: TRBD2
size: NA
CDR3: CASSRGGPQETQYF
DNA: TGCGCCAGCAGCCGCGGGGGGCCCCAAGAGACCCAGTACTTC

V: TRBV18
J: TRBJ1-1
D: NA
size: few
CDR3: CASSSQASNTEAFF
DNA: TGTGCCAGCTCATCCCAGGCGAGCAACACTGAAGCTTTCTTT

V: TRBV2
J: TRBJ2-3
D: NA
size: NA
CDR3: CASSDRGGSGYTQYF
DNA: TGTGCCAGCAGTGACCGCGGGGGCTCCGGATATACGCAGTATTTT

V: TRBV5-1
J: TRBJ1-1
D: TRBD1
size: NA
CDR3: CASSRQGALGTEAFF
DNA: TGCGCCAGCAGCAGGCAGGGGGCATTGGGAACTGAAGCTTTCTTT

V: TRBV11-3
J: TRBJ2-1
D: TRBD1
size: NA
CDR3: CASSVGTGGRNYNEQFF
DNA: TGTGCCAGCAGCGTCGGGACAGGGGGCAGAAACTACAATGAGCAGTTCTTC

V: TRBV28
J: TRBJ1-3
D: TRBD1
size: NA
CDR3: CASSPIRQGAATRSGNTIYF
DNA: TGTGCCAGCAGTCCCATTCGACAGGGGGCGGCTACCCGCTCTGGAAACACCATATATTTT

V: TRBV4-3
J: TRBJ2-7
D: NA
size: once
CDR3: CASSQGRGSSYEQYF
DNA: TGCGCCAGCAGCCAGGGCCGAGGGAGCTCCTACGAGCAGTACTTC

V: TRBV3-1/TRBV3-2
J: TRBJ1-4
D: NA
size: NA
CDR3: CASSQDPLDSEKLFF
DNA: TGTGCCAGCAGCCAAGACCCCTTGGACAGTGAAAAACTGTTTTTT

V: TRBV3-1/TRBV3-2
J: TRBJ1-5
D: NA
size: NA
CDR3: CASSSYGGGQPQHF
DNA: TGTGCCAGCAGCTCCTACGGGGGAGGTCAGCCCCAGCATTTT

V: TRBV2
J: TRBJ1-5
D: TRBD1
size: once
CDR3: CASRGNARTGGTLSNQPQHF
DNA: TGTGCCAGCAGGGGAAATGCACGGACAGGGGGAACTTTGAGCAATCAGCCCCAGCATTTT

V: TRBV29-1
J: TRBJ2-1
D: TRBD2
size: NA
CDR3: CSVKAGGSNEQFF
DNA: TGCAGCGTCAAAGCGGGGGGGAGCAATGAGCAGTTCTTC

V: TRBV14
J: TRBJ2-1
D: NA
size: NA
CDR3: CASSPDSIAYNEQFF
DNA: TGTGCCAGCAGCCCGGACTCTATTGCCTACAATGAGCAGTTCTTC

V: TRBV7-9
J: TRBJ1-1
D: NA
size: NA
CDR3: CASSQRDTEAFF
DNA: TGTGCCAGCAGCCAGCGGGACACTGAAGCTTTCTTT

V: TRBV12-3/TRBV12-4
J: TRBJ1-5
D: NA
size: NA
CDR3: CASSPGAQPQHF
DNA: TGTGCCAGCAGCCCAGGGGCCCAGCCCCAGCATTTT